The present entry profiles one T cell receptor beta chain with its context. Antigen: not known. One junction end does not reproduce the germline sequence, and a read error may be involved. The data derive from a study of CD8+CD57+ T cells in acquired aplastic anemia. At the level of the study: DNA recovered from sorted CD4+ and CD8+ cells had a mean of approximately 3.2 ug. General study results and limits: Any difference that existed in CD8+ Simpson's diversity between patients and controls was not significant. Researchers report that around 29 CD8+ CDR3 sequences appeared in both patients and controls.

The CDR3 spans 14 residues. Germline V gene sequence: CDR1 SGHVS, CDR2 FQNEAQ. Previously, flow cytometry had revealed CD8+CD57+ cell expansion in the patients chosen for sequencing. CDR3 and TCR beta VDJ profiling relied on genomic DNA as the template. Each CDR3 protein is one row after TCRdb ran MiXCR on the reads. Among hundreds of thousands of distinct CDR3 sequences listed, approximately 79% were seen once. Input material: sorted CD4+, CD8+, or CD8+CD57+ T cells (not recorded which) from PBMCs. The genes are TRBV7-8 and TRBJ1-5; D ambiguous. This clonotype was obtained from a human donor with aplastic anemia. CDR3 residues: CASSYPQSKQPQHF. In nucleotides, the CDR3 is TGTGCCAGCAGCTATCCTCAAAGCAAGCAGCCCCAGCATTTT.